This TCR beta chain was identified during a study of early T cells in non-severe SARS-CoV-2 infection (dated by TCRdb to the early 2020s). Context from the whole study: TCR sequencing used bulk RNA from unsorted whole blood, so alpha and beta chains could not be paired. General study outcomes and caveats: VDJdb matching was skewed toward anti-spike CD8 responses and likely underestimated virus-specific expansions, missing private and CD4 specificities.

V was cut back by 2 bases and J by 6 bases, leaving a gap of 13 bases between them. The CDR3 goes from the cysteine to the phenylalanine over 14 residues. The sequence is cut down to CDR3 DNA, 42 bases in frame from base 1. The germline V gene supplies CDR1 SGHTA and CDR2 FQGNSA. A remark on this clonotype: Its specific antigen is unknown. The sample holds no much larger clone one base away, and base qualities are not on file.

Library prep was done by 5' RACE. Sequencing was performed on a NextSeq 500. Unique molecular identifiers were attached to individual cDNA molecules in the TCR library protocol so that sequencing error and PCR bias could be corrected. Both TCR alpha and beta chains were sequenced, and tight co-correlation was observed between alpha and beta sequence abundances in each sample. For the original study's pipeline: Decombinator V4 was used to annotate the V gene, J gene and CDR3 of the TCR sequences. TCRs were defined as expanded if a significant change between any two time points was detected under a Poisson model with p below 0.0001. TCR abundances were normalised to the total number of TCRs sequenced in each sample and reported as counts per million. MAIT TCRs were defined by TRAV1-2 paired with TRAJ12, TRAJ20 or TRAJ33, and iNKT TCRs by TRAV10 paired with TRAJ18. VDJdb, accessed on 1 November 2021, was searched for TCRs annotated for CMV, EBV and SARS-CoV-2, and TCRs annotated for more than one antigen were excluded. Using fastp trimming at Q25 and MiXCR clonotype assembly, TCRdb reanalyzed the public sequencing data and kept in-frame beta chains. Rows are combined by CDR3 protein, so each entry shows the most common genes and DNA. It is TCRdb's table, rather than the study itself, that gives the V and J calls and clone size. This sample gives just under 65,000 distinct CDR3 sequences in total; about an eighth of them show up just once. The top ten clones comprise roughly 4.2% of the sample.

Set within a cohort of healthcare workers in London, UK, this nested case-control study involved weekly PCR testing of nasopharyngeal swabs along with blood sampling. Healthcare workers were recruited between 23 and 31 March 2020, during the week of the UK lockdown, and were followed weekly for up to roughly 15 weeks. The V gene is TRBV7-2 and the J gene is TRBJ2-5, with the D segment possibly TRBD1 or TRBD2, each aligning over 5 bases. This TCR came from an adult who was a healthcare worker with PCR-confirmed SARS-CoV-2 infection or an uninfected control (not recorded which). The source material was whole blood. CDR3 reads: CASSLQGPGKTQYF. The sequenced DNA: TGTGCCAGCAGCTTACAGGGACCCGGGAAGACCCAGTACTTC.